This is a list of T cell receptor beta chains from one sample in a study of cytomegalovirus exposure and HLA in healthy donors. Profiling relied on immunoSEQ multiplex PCR, and the TCRdb table lists in-frame clones only, not all of them. Of approximately 210,000 clones detected, roughly 81% appear once; the ten largest clones hold roughly 2%. Sequencing used PBMCs. These receptors came from a woman in her 30s in good health and CMV-seropositive. CDR3s include the opening cysteine and the closing phenylalanine or tryptophan. The D gene is left open where the match is weak. Rows may omit the clone size; those that give it use once, few, many or a size class.

cdr3_nt	cdr3_aa	j_call	clone_size	v_call	d_call
TGTGCCAGCTCCGGACAGGGGGCAATCTATGGCTACACCTTC	CASSGQGAIYGYTF	TRBJ1-2	once	TRBV18	TRBD1
TGTGCCAGTACTTCTTTTCATAGCGGGAGGGAGACCCAGTACTTC	CASTSFHSGRETQYF	TRBJ2-5	NA	TRBV19	TRBD2
TGTGCCAGTAGTATCAGCCAGGCCTCCTACGAGCAGTACTTC	CASSISQASYEQYF	TRBJ2-7	NA	TRBV19	NA
TGTGCCAGCTCACTTCAAAATGAAGCTTTCTTT	CASSLQNEAFF	TRBJ1-1	NA	TRBV18	NA
TGTGCCAGCTCACCACAGACAGGCCTCATGAACACTGAAGCTTTCTTT	CASSPQTGLMNTEAFF	TRBJ1-1	NA	TRBV18	NA
TGTGCCAGCTCACCAACTACCTACGAGCAGTACTTC	CASSPTTYEQYF	TRBJ2-7	NA	TRBV18	NA
TGTGCCATCAGTAAGGACAGTTATAATTCACCCCTCCACTTT	CAISKDSYNSPLHF	TRBJ1-6	few	TRBV10-3	NA
TGTGCCAGCAGTGAATTCTTATTGGGGACAGGGGGGAACACCGGGGAGCTGTTTTTT	CASSEFLLGTGGNTGELFF	TRBJ2-2	NA	TRBV6-1	TRBD1
TGTGCCAGCAGTTACCAGCCAGGGCTTAACACCGGGGAGCTGTTTTTT	CASSYQPGLNTGELFF	TRBJ2-2	NA	TRBV6-5	NA
TGCGCCAGCAGTTACGCGGGAGGGGACACCGGGGAGCTGTTTTTT	CASSYAGGDTGELFF	TRBJ2-2	NA	TRBV4-1	TRBD2
TGTGCCTGGAGTGTAACCTCCATGCTTCAGGGCTACACCTTC	CAWSVTSMLQGYTF	TRBJ1-2	NA	TRBV30	NA